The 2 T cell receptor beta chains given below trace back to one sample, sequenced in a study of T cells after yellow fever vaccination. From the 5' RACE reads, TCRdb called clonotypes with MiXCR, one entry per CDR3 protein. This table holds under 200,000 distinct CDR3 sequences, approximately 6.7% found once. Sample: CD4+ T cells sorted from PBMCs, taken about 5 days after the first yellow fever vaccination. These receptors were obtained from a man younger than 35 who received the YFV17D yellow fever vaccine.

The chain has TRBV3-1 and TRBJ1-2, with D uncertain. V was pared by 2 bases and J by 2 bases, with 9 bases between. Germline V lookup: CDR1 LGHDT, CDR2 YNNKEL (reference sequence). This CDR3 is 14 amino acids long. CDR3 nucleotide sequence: TGTGCCAGCAGCCAACTCGCGGCAAACTATGGCTACACCTTC. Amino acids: CASSQLAANYGYTF.

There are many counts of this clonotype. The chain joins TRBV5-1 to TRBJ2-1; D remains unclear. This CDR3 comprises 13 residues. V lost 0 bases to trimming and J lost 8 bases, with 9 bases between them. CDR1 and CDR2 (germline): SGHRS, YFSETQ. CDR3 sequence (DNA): TGCGCCAGCAGCTTGGCCAGCACGTATGAGCAGTTCTTC. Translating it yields CASSLASTYEQFF.